This T cell receptor (beta chain) was found in a study of T cell repertoires and leukemia-associated antigens (dated by TCRdb to the late 2010s). The study in broad terms: About 5.1 to 7 million read pairs and 3.3 to 5.0 million effective reads were obtained per sample, with approximately 17 million effective reads obtained overall. Using in vitro peptide stimulation of healthy T cells, the study set out to figure out what antigen is recognized by a TCR Vbeta21 clone that had previously been found in CML patients. Results the study describes overall, beyond this receptor: The four groups showed no significant differences in numbers of Vbeta genes (roughly 60), Jbeta genes (about 14), VDJ rearrangements, or unique CDR3s. Antigen specificity and function of the expanded clones were not tested directly and required further investigation.

A note on this clonotype: This receptor's antigen is unknown. No per-base quality is available; no much larger clone lies one base away.

As a first step, the CD3+ T cells were left to rest overnight in RPMI 1640 lacking fetal bovine serum, at under 3 million cells/mL. MACS immunomagnetic beads were used, per the manufacturer's instructions, to isolate CD3+ T cells from PBMCs. Measured from the cysteine to the phenylalanine, the CDR3 is 14 residues long. The DNA shown is the 42-base CDR3, in frame from base 1. V lost 4 bases and J lost 6 bases; the stretch between them is 14 bases long. Sequences SGDLS (CDR1) and YYNGEE (CDR2) are obtained from the germline V gene. TRIzol reagent was used to extract total RNA from the cultured T cells. TCRbeta libraries were amplified from RNA using 5' rapid amplification of cDNA ends (5'RACE). Before sequencing, Qubit, an Agilent instrument, and quantitative PCR were used to check library concentration and integrity. Sequencing of qualified libraries was performed on Illumina HiSeq or MiSeq by a commercial service provider. Turning to the authors' computational methods: MiXCR version 1.8.2 was used to identify TCR sequences in each sample. To qualify, a clone needed a CDR3 longer than four amino acids, an in-frame nucleotide length, and no stop codon. An effective read was defined as a read containing the complete CDR3 structure. RT-PCR with 24 Vbeta primers, GeneScan spectratyping, and Sanger sequencing were used to validate the expanded clones. TCRdb trimmed public reads at Q25 via fastp, called clones via MiXCR and kept in-frame beta chains. CDR3 protein duplicates are merged, each entry listing the most common genes and DNA. TCRdb, rather than the study authors, made the V and J calls. Here the sample has about 15,000 distinct CDR3 sequences; approximately 39% occur a single time. Of the sample, nearly 9.5% is held by the ten largest clones.

This clonotype originated in a female donor in good health. The chain uses TRBV9 and TRBJ2-1, with TRBD1 perhaps the D gene, on 6 matching bases. Sequences were obtained from CD3+ T cells sorted from blood and cultured. The DNA is as follows: TGTGCCAGCAGCCTATTTACAGGGTTCAATGAGCAGTTCTTC. Its product reads: CASSLFTGFNEQFF.